A single sample gave rise to the 7 T cell receptor beta chains below, sequenced in a study of liver allograft versus peripheral blood T cells. Study as a whole: Transplanted livers held T cell receptor repertoires, and these were compared with repertoires in recipients' peripheral blood.

Via MiXCR, TCRdb re-called the reads, giving one row per CDR3 protein. The repertoire has about 7,800 distinct CDR3 sequences, 17% of them found once; the top ten carry about 1.4%. The receptor source for this set is a human patient who had a liver transplant. Some T cells may have originated in the graft donor.

This clonotype is medium-sized by share. The CDR3 is CASSYSAAVVTEAFF. The DNA for the CDR3 is TGTGCCAGCAGTTACTCAGCGGCAGTGGTCACTGAAGCTTTCTTT. The chain links TRBV6-5 to TRBJ1-1, with D hard to call. CDR3 length: 15 residues. The V gene's germline CDR1 is MNHEY and CDR2 SVGAGI. V lost 0 bases to trimming and J lost 4 bases, with 12 bases between them.

The CDR3 sequence: CASSERQFPGTQYF. The CDR3 DNA is TGTGCCAGCAGCGAGAGGCAGTTCCCAGGGACCCAGTACTTC. The chain combines TRBV5-4 with TRBJ2-5; unclear D gene. The CDR3 is made up of 14 amino acids. Per the germline V gene, CDR1 is SGHNT and CDR2 is YYREEE (reference sequence). The V gene lost 4 bases and the J gene lost 7 bases, with 17 bases spanning the gap.

This clonotype is categorized as medium-sized. V gene TRBV10-3 combines with J gene TRBJ1-3, with TRBD1 matching over 7 bases. There are 12 residues in the CDR3. Trimming cost V 2 bases and J 9 bases; bases outside gene matches: 1. Per the germline V gene, CDR1 is ENHRY and CDR2 is SYGVKD. This CDR3 reads CAISEKGATIYF. For the CDR3, the DNA is TGTGCCATCAGTGAGAAGGGGGCCACCATATATTTT.

This clonotype was counted many times. The V gene is TRBV19, the J gene TRBJ1-5; 7 bases agree with TRBD1. The germline V gene has CDR1 LNHDA and CDR2 SQIVND (reference sequence). CDR3 length equals 16 residues. The V and J ends lost 5 bases and 5 bases, in that order; junction bases with no gene match: 12. The CDR3 DNA sequence: TGTGCCAGTAGTTACCGAGGGGGCGCCGGGTATCAGCCCCAGCATTTT. Protein product: CASSYRGGAGYQPQHF.

This clonotype is medium-sized. The chain has TRBV7-2 and TRBJ1-2; maybe TRBD1 (5 bases). The CDR3 runs to 12 residues. The germline gives CDR1 SGHTA, CDR2 FQGNSA. With 4 bases removed from V and 5 bases from J, the gap between germline ends came to 8 bases. The CDR3 loop is CASSYQGYGYTF. The CDR3, as DNA: TGTGCCAGCAGCTACCAGGGTTATGGCTACACCTTC.

This chain uses TRBV6-5 with TRBJ1-1; D call uncertain. Germline loops: CDR1 MNHEY, CDR2 SVGAGI. Deletions cut 4 bases from V and 3 bases from J, with 6 bases between. The CDR3 is 12 amino acids. The CDR3 coding sequence is TGTGCCAGCAGTTCGGGGTACACTGAAGCTTTCTTT. Its protein product is CASSSGYTEAFF.

This chain connects TRBV6-1 to TRBJ2-1; TRBD2 aligns across 14 bases. The junction had 7 bases not matched to a gene; V was cut back by 6 bases and J by 15 bases. Germline CDR1 and CDR2: MNHNS and SASEGT. The length of the CDR3 is 13 residues. The CDR3 is CASSLTSGGVRFF. In nucleotides, the CDR3 is TGTGCCAGCAGCCTGACTAGCGGGGGGGTAAGGTTCTTC.